This T cell receptor (beta chain) was retrieved from a study of cytomegalovirus exposure and HLA in healthy donors. The sample holds a few counts of this clone. Its antigen is unidentified. Overall study findings and caveats: Across donors, presence/absence analyses took sequencing depth to be roughly uniform. An analysis that came later showed most CMV-associated TCR beta chains appearing HLA-restricted. It was reported in a later analysis that an Asian-associated ancestry cluster showed fewer N-insertions than the 666-donor mean.

The CDR3 runs to 11 residues. The ends were cut back, 5 bases at V and 7 bases at J, with 8 bases in the middle. Germline lookup yields CDR1 MDHEN and CDR2 SYDVKM. The PCR employed 60 Vbeta primers together with 13 Jbeta primers. Profiled with immunoSEQ multiplex PCR; TCRdb holds only in-frame clones, not every one. The sample lists 100,000 to 150,000 clones, approximately 80% occurring once. The clonotype originates from a girl aged 2 to 9 in good health and CMV-seronegative. The sample was PBMCs. The chain joins TRBV28 to TRBJ2-5; D is unresolved. The CDR3 is CASSRFGTQYF. The CDR3 nucleotides read TGTGCCAGCAGTCGTTTCGGGACCCAGTACTTC.